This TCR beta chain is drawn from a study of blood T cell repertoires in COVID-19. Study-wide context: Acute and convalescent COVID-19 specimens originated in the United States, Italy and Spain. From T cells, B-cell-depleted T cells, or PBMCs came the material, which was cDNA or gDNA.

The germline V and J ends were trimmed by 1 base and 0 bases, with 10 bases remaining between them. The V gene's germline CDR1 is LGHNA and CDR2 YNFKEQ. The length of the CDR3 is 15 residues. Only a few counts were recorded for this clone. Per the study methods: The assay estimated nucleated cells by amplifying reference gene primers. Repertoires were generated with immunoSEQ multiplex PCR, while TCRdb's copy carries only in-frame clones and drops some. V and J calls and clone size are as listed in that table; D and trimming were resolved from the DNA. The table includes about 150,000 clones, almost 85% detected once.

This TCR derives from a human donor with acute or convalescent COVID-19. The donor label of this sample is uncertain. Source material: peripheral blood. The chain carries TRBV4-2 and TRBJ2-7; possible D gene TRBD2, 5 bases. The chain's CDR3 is CASSQARDYSYEQYF. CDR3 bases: TGTGCCAGCAGCCAAGCGAGAGACTACTCCTACGAGCAGTACTTC.